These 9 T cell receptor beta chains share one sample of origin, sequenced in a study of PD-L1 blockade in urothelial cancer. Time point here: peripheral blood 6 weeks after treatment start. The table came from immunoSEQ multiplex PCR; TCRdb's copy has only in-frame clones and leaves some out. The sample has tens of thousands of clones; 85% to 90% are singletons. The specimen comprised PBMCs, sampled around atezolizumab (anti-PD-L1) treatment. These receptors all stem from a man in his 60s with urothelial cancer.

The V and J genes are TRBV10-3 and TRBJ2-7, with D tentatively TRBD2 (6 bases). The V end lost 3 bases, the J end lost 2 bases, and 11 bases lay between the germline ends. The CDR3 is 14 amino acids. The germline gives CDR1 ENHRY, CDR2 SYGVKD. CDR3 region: CAISDSGRPYEQYF. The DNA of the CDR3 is TGTGCCATCAGTGACAGCGGGCGGCCCTACGAGCAGTACTTC.

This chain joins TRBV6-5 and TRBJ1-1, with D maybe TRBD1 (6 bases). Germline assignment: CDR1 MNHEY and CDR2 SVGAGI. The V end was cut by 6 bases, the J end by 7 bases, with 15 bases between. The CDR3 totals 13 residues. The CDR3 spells CASSRGAPFEAFF. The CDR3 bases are TGTGCCAGCAGCCGGGGGGCCCCTTTTGAAGCTTTCTTT.

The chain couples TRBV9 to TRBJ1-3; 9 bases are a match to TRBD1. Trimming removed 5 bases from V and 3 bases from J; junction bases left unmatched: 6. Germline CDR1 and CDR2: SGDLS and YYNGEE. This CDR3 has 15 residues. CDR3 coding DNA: TGTGCCAGCAGTGATACAGGGGGCCGTGGAAACACCATATATTTT. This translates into CASSDTGGRGNTIYF.

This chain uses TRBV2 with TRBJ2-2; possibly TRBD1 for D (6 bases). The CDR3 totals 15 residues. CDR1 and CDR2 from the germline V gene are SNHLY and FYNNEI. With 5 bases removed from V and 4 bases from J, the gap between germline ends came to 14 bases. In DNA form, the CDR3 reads TGTGCCAGCAGTTTTGACAGGTATGCCACCGGGGAGCTGTTTTTT. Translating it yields CASSFDRYATGELFF.

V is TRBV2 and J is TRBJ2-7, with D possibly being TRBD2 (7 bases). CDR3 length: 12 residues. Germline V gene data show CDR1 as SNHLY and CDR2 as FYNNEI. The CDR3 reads CATGGYSYEQYF. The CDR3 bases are TGTGCTACGGGGGGCTACTCCTACGAGCAGTACTTC.

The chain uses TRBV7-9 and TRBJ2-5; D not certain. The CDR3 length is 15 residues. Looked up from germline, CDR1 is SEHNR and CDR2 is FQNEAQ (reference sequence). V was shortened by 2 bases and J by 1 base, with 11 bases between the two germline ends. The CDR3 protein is CASSLSTAPQETQYF. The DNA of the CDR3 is TGTGCCAGCAGCTTATCTACAGCCCCCCAAGAGACCCAGTACTTC.

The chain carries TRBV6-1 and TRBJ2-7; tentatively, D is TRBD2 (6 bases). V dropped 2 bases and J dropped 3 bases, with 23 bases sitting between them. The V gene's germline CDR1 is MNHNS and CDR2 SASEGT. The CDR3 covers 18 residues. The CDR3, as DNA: TGTGCCAGCAGTGAACCGGGACTCATACCCAGGGATGGCTACGAGCAGTACTTC. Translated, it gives CASSEPGLIPRDGYEQYF.

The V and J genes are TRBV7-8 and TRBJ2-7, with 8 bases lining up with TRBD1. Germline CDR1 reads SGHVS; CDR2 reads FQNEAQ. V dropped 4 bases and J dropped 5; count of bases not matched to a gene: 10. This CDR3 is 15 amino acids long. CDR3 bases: TGTGCCAGCAGCTCAAGAGACAGGGGCGGCCACGAGCAGTACTTC. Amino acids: CASSSRDRGGHEQYF.

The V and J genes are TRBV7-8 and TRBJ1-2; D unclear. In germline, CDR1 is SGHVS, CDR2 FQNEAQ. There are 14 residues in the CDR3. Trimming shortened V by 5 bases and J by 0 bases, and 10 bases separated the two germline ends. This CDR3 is CASSPDRANYGYTF. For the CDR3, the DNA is TGTGCCAGCAGCCCCGATCGGGCTAACTATGGCTACACCTTC.